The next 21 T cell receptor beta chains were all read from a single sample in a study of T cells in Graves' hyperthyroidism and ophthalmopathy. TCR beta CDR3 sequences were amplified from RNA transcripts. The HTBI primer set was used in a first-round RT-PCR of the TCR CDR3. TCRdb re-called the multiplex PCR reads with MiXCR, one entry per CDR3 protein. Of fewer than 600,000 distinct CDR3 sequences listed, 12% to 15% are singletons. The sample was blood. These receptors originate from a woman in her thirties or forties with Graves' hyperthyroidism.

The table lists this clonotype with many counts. Here the CDR3 DNA reads TGTGCCAGCAGTTTGGGCCAACGGACAGGGCAATACGAGCAGTACTTC. It is translated as CASSLGQRTGQYEQYF. This chain joins TRBV12-3 or TRBV12-4 and TRBJ2-7, with 8 bases lining up with TRBD1. The CDR3 consists of 16 residues. Losses at the gene ends were 3 bases for V and 4 bases for J; bases not matched to a gene: 11.

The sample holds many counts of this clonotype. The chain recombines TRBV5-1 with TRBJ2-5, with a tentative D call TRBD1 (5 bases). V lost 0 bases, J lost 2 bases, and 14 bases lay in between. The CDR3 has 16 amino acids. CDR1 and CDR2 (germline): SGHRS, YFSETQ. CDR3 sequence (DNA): TGCGCCAGCAGCTTGGGTACTGCCAGGGAACAAGAGACCCAGTACTTC. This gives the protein CASSLGTAREQETQYF.

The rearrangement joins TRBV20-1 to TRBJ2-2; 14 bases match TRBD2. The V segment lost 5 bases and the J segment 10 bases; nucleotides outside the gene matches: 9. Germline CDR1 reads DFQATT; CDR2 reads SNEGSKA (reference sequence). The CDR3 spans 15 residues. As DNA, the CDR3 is TGCAGTGCTGGAACCGGGACTAGCGGGAGTACGGAGCTGTTTTTT. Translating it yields CSAGTGTSGSTELFF.

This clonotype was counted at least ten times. The CDR3: CASSQEVARGNTEAFF. The CDR3 DNA reads TGTGCCAGCAGCCAAGAAGTGGCTAGAGGGAACACTGAAGCTTTCTTT. J is TRBJ1-1 and V is TRBV3-1; D is unclear. This CDR3 has 16 residues. The germline V gene has CDR1 LGHDT and CDR2 YNNKEL (reference sequence). The V end lost 0 bases, the J end lost 1 base, and 12 bases lay between the germline ends.

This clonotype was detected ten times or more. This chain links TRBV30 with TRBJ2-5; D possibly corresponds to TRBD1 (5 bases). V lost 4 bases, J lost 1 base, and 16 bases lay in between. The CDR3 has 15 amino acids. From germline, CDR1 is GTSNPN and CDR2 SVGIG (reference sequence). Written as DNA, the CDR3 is TGTGCCTGGACCAAAGGGGCAGGGATCCAAGAGACCCAGTACTTC. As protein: CAWTKGAGIQETQYF. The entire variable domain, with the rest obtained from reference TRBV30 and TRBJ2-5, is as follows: SQTIHQWPATLVQPVGSPLSLECTVEGTSNPNLYWYRQAAGRGLQLLFYSVGIGQISSEVPQNLSASRPQDRQFILSSKKLLLSDSGFYLCAWTKGAGIQETQYFGPGTRLLVL.

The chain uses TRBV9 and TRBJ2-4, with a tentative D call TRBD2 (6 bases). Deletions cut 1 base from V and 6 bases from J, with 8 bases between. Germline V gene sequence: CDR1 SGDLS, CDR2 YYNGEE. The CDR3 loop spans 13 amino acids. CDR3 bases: TGTGCCAGCAGCGTACAGGGAGGAAACATTCAGTACTTC. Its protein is CASSVQGGNIQYF.

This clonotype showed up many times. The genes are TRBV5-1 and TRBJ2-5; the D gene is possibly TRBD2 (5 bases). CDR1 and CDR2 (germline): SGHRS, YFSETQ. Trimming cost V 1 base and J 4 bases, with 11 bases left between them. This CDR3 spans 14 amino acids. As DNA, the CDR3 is TGCGCCAGCAGCTTGTTCCCGGGATCAGAGACCCAGTACTTC. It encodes CASSLFPGSETQYF.

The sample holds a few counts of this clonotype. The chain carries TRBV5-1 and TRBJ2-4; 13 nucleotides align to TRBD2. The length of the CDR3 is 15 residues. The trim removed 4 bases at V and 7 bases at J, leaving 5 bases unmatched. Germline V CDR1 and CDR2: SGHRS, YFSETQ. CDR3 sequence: CASSPGLAGFNIQYF. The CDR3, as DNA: TGCGCCAGCAGCCCGGGACTAGCGGGATTTAACATTCAGTACTTC.

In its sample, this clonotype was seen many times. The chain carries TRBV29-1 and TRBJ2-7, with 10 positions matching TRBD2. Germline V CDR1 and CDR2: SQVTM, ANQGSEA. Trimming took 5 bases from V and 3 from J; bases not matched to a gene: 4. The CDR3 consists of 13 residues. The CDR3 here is CSVRTSGNYEQYF. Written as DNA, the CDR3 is TGCAGCGTTCGGACTAGCGGCAACTACGAGCAGTACTTC.

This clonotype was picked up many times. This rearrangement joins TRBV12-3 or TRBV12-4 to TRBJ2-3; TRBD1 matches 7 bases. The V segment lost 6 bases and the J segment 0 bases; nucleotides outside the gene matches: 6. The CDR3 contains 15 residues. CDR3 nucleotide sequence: TGTGCCAGCAGCCGGGGACAGATTAGCACAGATACGCAGTATTTT. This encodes CASSRGQISTDTQYF.

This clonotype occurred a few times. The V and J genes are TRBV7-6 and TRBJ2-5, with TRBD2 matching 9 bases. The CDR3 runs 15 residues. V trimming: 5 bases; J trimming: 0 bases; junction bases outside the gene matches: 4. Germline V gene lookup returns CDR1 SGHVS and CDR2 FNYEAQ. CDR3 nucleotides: TGTGCCAGCAGCAAAACTAGCGGGTACCAAGAGACCCAGTACTTC. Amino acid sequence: CASSKTSGYQETQYF.

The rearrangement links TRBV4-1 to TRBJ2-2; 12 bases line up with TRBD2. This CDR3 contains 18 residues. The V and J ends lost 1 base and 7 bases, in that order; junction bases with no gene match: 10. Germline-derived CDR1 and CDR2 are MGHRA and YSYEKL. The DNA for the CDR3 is TGCGCCAGCAGCCAAGTTCGACTAGCGGGAGCCAGGAGCGGGGAGCTGTTTTTT. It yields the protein CASSQVRLAGARSGELFF.

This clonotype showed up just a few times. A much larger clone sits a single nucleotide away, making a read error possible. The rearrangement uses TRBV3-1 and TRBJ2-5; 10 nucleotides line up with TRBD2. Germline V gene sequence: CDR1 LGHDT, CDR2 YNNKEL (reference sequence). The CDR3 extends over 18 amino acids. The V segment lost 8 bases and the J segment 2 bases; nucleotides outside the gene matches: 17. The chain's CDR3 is CASGRKGASGGKQETQYF. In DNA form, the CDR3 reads TGTGCCAGCGGCCGTAAGGGGGCTAGCGGGGGAAAACAAGAGACCCAGTACTTC.

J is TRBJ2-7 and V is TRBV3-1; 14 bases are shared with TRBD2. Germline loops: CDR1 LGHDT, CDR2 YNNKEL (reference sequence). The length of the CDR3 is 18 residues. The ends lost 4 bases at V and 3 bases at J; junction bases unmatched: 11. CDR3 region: CASSPASGTSGSNYEQYF. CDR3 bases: TGTGCCAGCAGCCCGGCCTCCGGGACTAGCGGGAGTAACTACGAGCAGTACTTC.

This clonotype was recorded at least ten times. CDR3 region: CASSIGAPYNEQFF. CDR3 bases: TGTGCCAGCTCAATAGGGGCGCCCTACAATGAGCAGTTCTTC. This chain connects TRBV18 to TRBJ2-1, with TRBD1 as a possible D gene (5 bases). The CDR3 loop spans 14 amino acids. CDR1 and CDR2 from the germline V gene are KGHSH and LQKENI. V lost 5 bases and J lost 2, with 10 bases in between.

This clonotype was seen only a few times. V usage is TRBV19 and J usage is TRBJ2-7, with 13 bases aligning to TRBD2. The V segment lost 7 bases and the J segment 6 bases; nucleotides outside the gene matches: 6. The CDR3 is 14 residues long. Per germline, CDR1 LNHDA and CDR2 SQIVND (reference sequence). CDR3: CASTRTSGSSEQYF. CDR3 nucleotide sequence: TGTGCCAGTACCAGGACTAGCGGGAGTTCCGAGCAGTACTTC. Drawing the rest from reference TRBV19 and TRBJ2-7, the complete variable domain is DGGITQSPKYLFRKEGQNVTLSCEQNLNHDAMYWYRQDPGQGLRLIYYSQIVNDFQKGDIAEGYSVSREKKESFPLTVTSAQKNPTAFYLCASTRTSGSSEQYFGPGTRLTVT.

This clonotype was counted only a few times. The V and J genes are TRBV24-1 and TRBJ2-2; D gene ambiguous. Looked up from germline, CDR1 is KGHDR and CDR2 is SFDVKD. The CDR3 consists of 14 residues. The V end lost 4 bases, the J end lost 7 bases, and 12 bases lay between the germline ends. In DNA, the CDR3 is TGTGCCACCAGTGACCCCAGCCGGAACGGGGAGCTGTTTTTT. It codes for CATSDPSRNGELFF.

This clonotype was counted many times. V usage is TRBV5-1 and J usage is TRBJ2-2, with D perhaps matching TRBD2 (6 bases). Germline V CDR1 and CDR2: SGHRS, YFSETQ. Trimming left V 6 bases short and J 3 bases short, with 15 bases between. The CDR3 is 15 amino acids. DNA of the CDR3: TGCGCCAGCAAGATGGGGGGTTTTGACACCGGGGAGCTGTTTTTT. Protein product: CASKMGGFDTGELFF.

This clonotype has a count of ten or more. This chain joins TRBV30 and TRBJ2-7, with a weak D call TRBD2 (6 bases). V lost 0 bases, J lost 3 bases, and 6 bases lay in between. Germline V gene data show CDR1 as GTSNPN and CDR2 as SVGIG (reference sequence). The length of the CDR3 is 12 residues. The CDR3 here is CAWSVSGYEQYF. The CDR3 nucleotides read TGTGCCTGGAGTGTTAGCGGCTACGAGCAGTACTTC.

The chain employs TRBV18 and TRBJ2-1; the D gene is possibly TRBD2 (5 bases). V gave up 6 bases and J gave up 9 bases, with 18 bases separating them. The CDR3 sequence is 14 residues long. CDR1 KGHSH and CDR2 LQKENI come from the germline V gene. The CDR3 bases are TGTGCCAGCTCGGCCGGGGTTTCGGTCGGTGAGCAGTTCTTC. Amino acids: CASSAGVSVGEQFF.

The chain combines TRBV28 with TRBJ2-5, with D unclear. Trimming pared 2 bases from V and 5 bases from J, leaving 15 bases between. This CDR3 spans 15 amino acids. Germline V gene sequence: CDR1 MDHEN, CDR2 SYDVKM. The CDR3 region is CASSLLLNRRETQYF. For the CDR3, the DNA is TGTGCCAGCAGTTTACTCCTGAACAGACGGGAGACCCAGTACTTC.